This T cell receptor (beta chain) was profiled in a study of T-cell memory formation after mild COVID-19 listed by TCRdb under 2021. For context, the study as a whole: TCR sequence clusters from the two donors were largely donor specific. Longitudinal TCRalpha and TCRbeta repertoire sequencing tracked T-cell clones expanding and contracting after mild COVID-19 in a couple of donors. The cohort comprised two young, previously healthy adult volunteers, one female and one male. Findings and caveats that apply to the study as a whole: Only a couple of mild cases were covered in the study, and larger cohorts including severe cases with pre-infection samples were considered necessary. SARS-CoV-2 specificity was not confirmed for the second-wave clones peaking on day 37. Some responding clones were detected in pre-infection memory, suggesting pre-existing cross-reactive memory T cells joined the SARS-CoV-2 response. Clones that contracted from day 15 to 85 showed balanced CD4/CD8 phenotypes, whereas a second wave of clones that expanded from day 15 to 37 leaned towards CD4+. Contracting CD4+ clones were found mainly in CM and EM memory subsets, while CD8+ clones were enriched in EMRA.

Ficoll-Paque density gradient centrifugation was used to isolate PBMCs. Sequencer: Illumina NovaSeq 6000. cDNA libraries for TCRalpha and TCRbeta were prepared by 5'RACE using constant-segment primers, with sample barcodes and unique molecular identifiers added. Trizol reagent was used to extract RNA from every sample. Amplification of the libraries took two PCR steps, and the second step added a second sample barcode plus Illumina TruSeq adapters. Sequencing of libraries was performed on an Illumina NovaSeq with 2 x 150 bp paired-end reads. In the original analysis: Reads were demultiplexed and collapsed into UMI-guided consensus sequences with migec v1.2.7. Using mixcr v2.1.11, UMI consensuses were aligned to TRA and TRB V and J templates and then assembled into clonotypes. Clonotypes were classified as expanded or contracted when called significant by both edgeR and NoisET, with noise models trained on biological replicates. For edgeR calls, the cutoffs were a false discovery rate-adjusted p below 0.01 and a log2 fold-change threshold of 1. As an exploratory analysis of dynamics, max-normalized trajectories of the 1000 most abundant clonotypes were examined with PCA combined with hierarchical clustering. The CD4 or CD8 phenotype of responding clones was assigned using the separately sequenced CD4+ and CD8+ repertoires. TCRdb applied fastp at Q25 and MiXCR to the public reads, then kept only in-frame beta chains. Entries are consolidated by CDR3 protein sequence, retaining the most common genes and DNA. The V and J calls and clone size come from TCRdb's table, not from the authors' own analysis. The sample has about 500,000 distinct CDR3 sequences on record, about a fifth of them singletons. The leading ten clones occupy under 15% of the sample.

The V end loses 4 bases and the J end loses 2 bases, and a stretch of 9 bases separates them. The CDR3 covers 13 residues, taking in both the cysteine and the phenylalanine. Solely the CDR3 DNA is kept, with 39 bases framed from the first base. The germline V gene supplies CDR1 SQVTM and CDR2 ANQGSEA. The sample holds many counts of this clonotype. Its antigen remains unidentified. No base quality information exists; no much larger clone differs at one position. This clonotype originated in an adult woman who had mild COVID-19 (a few samples of this study predate the infection). The sample titles of this study are shuffled in the database, so cell type and time point are left out; the donor was told from shared clones. Material for sequencing was PBMCs or a T cell subset sorted from them (not recorded which). The rearranged segments are TRBV29-1 and TRBJ1-3, with no confident D gene call. The DNA reads TGCAGCGTTGTGTTGGGTGCTGGAAACACCATATATTTT. It specifies CSVVLGAGNTIYF.